This T cell receptor (beta chain) was recovered during a study of immune evolution from preneoplasia to lung adenocarcinoma. Study conclusions and caveats: Normal lung had highest clonality; later lesions appeared denser, more diverse. Top clone share appeared to fall from AAH through AIS, MIA, adenocarcinoma.

Using immunoSEQ multiplex PCR, the repertoire was profiled, and TCRdb retains in-frame clones only, with some absent. Among some 7,300 clones listed, around four fifths were seen once. Between 2014 and 2017, patients underwent resection in Japan or China. Each case's diagnosis was confirmed by two pathologists on H&E. With regard to this clone: As yet, its antigen is unknown.

The CDR3 extends over 17 amino acids. Germline loops: CDR1 SGHDT, CDR2 YYEEEE. The trim removed 3 bases at V and 2 bases at J, leaving 7 bases unmatched. The chain carries TRBV5-6 and TRBJ2-1; 11 bases are shared with TRBD2. The specimen sequenced was FFPE adjacent normal lung tissue. The source of this sequence is a person aged 55-85 years with lung adenocarcinoma. The CDR3 reads CASSSATSGDTYNEQFF. The CDR3 DNA sequence: TGTGCCAGCAGCTCCGCGACTAGCGGGGACACCTACAATGAGCAGTTCTTC.